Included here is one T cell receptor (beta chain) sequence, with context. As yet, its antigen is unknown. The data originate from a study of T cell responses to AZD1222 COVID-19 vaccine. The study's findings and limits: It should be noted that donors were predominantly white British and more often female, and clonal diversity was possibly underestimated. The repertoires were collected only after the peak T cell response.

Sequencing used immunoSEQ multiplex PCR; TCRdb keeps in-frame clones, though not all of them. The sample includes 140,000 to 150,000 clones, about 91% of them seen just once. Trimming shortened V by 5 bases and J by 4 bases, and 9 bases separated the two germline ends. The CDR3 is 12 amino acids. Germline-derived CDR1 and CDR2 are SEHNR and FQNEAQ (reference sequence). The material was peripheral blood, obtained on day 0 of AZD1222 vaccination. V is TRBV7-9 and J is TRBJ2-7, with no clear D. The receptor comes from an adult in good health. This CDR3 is CASSQILYEQYF. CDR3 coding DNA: TGTGCCAGCAGCCAAATCCTGTACGAGCAGTACTTC.